The clone carrying this TCR beta chain has a count of ten or more. Its antigen is undetermined. This sample was taken from a study of early T cells in non-severe SARS-CoV-2 infection. With 2 bases removed from V and 5 bases from J, the gap between germline ends came to 16 bases. Per the germline V gene, CDR1 is SGHDT and CDR2 is YYEEEE. This CDR3 comprises 16 residues. Overall study findings and caveats: CD4 and private specificities were missed by VDJdb matching, which favored anti-spike CD8 responses.

TCRdb redid the calling of the 5' RACE reads with MiXCR, one entry per CDR3 protein. This sample has 75,000 to 80,000 distinct CDR3 sequences, with over 9% found just once. The sequenced sample consisted of whole blood. This TCR was recovered from an adult who was a healthcare worker with PCR-confirmed SARS-CoV-2 infection or an uninfected control (not recorded which). The V and J genes are TRBV5-6 and TRBJ2-2, with TRBD1 as a possible D gene (6 bases). This chain's CDR3 is CASSFPPHRETGELFF. The CDR3 DNA follows: TGTGCCAGCAGCTTCCCACCCCACAGGGAAACCGGGGAGCTGTTTTTT. Together with reference TRBV5-6 and TRBJ2-2, the CDR3 gives the full variable domain: DAGVTQSPTHLIKTRGQQVTLRCSPKSGHDTVSWYQQALGQGPQFIFQYYEEEERQRGNFPDRFSGHQFPNYSSELNVNALLLGDSALYLCASSFPPHRETGELFFGEGSRLTVL.